This T cell receptor beta chain was sequenced for a study of identical twins. Every one of the donors was a healthy Caucasian. This clonotype was seen a handful of times. Its antigen is unknown. Whole-study findings and limits: Conclusions relied on cross-sectional statistical analysis, not following the same donors.

A template switching step contributed a universal primer site, while unique molecular identifiers were present in the cDNA. In TCRdb, the 5' RACE reads were re-called with MiXCR into one record per CDR3 protein. This table has 450,000 or so distinct CDR3 sequences, more than 20% appearing once. The same data also contributed to another study, on T cells expressing NK-cell markers. This second study notes: The leading position in the CD3+CD56-NKG2C+ fraction of a handful of donors also went to these clonotypes.

Sample: CD4+ T cells sorted from blood. This clonotype originated in a woman aged 18 to 35 in good health.

The chain's CDR3 is CASRLGQNNEQFF. CDR3 bases: TGCGCCAGCCGGCTAGGACAGAACAATGAGCAGTTCTTC. This rearrangement joins TRBV5-1 to TRBJ2-1; D may be TRBD1 (6 bases). V shed 7 bases and J shed 5 bases, with 13 bases lying between them. Per germline, CDR1 SGHRS and CDR2 YFSETQ. CDR3 length equals 13 residues.